The 30 T cell receptor beta chains given below trace back to one sample, sequenced in a study of spatial heterogeneity in lung cancer. Time point noted: sample taken at primary tumor resection. Tumor, nontumor lung or frozen PBMC supplied whole RNA that was sequenced unsorted. TCRdb itself ran the 5' RACE reads through MiXCR, one entry per CDR3 protein. This sample has more than 45,000 distinct CDR3 sequences, with about 5.8% found just once. Sequencing was performed on PBMCs, taken at surgery. The receptor source for this set is a male donor with early-stage non-small cell lung cancer.

V and J are TRBV11-2 and TRBJ2-1; maybe TRBD2 (6 bases). Trimming pared 6 bases from V and 10 bases from J, leaving 13 bases between. The CDR3 has 12 amino acids. In germline, CDR1 is SGHAT, CDR2 FQNNGV. The DNA of the CDR3 is TGTGCCAGCAGTTGGAGGCGGGAAGAGCAGTTCTTC. Protein: CASSWRREEQFF.

At least ten counts were recorded for this clonotype. The chain recombines TRBV5-1 with TRBJ2-5; no firm D call. CDR1 SGHRS and CDR2 YFSETQ come from the germline V gene. Trimming removed 7 bases from V and 4 bases from J, with 14 bases in between. The CDR3 sequence is 13 residues long. CDR3 sequence: CASSLLPRETQYF. CDR3 DNA: TGCGCCAGCTCTCTGCTACCCCGAGAGACCCAGTACTTC.

V and J are TRBV20-1 and TRBJ1-2; D not certain. Germline V lookup: CDR1 DFQATT, CDR2 SNEGSKA (reference sequence). The CDR3 totals 16 residues. The germline V and J ends were trimmed by 0 bases and 14 bases, with 28 bases remaining between them. The CDR3, as DNA: TGCAGTGCTAGAGATCCGCTTACGGGGTCGCCACCATTTGCTACCTTC. Translation: CSARDPLTGSPPFATF.

This clonotype was recorded many times. The CDR3 DNA reads TGTGCCAGCAGCCCTAGGGAGGGCTCCTACGAGCAGTACTTC. Translating it yields CASSPREGSYEQYF. V is TRBV5-4 and J is TRBJ2-7, with 7 bases aligning to TRBD2. The CDR3 has 14 amino acids. V shed 4 bases, J shed 0 bases, and the junction held 4 bases outside the gene matches. CDR1 is SGHNT, CDR2 YYREEE, per germline (reference sequence).

Ten or more counts support this clonotype. This chain connects TRBV20-1 to TRBJ1-1; D may be TRBD1 (5 bases). Germline V gene data show CDR1 as DFQATT and CDR2 as SNEGSKA (reference sequence). The CDR3 is made up of 15 amino acids. Trimming cost V 0 bases and J 7 bases, with 18 bases left between them. CDR3 sequence reads: CSARDSPYGGNEAFF. The CDR3 nucleotides read TGCAGTGCTAGAGATAGTCCATATGGGGGGAATGAAGCTTTCTTT.

This clonotype appeared many times. The V call is TRBV10-3, the J call TRBJ2-1; 12 bases match TRBD2. J lost 7 bases, V lost 6 bases, and 4 bases had no gene match. Germline assignment: CDR1 ENHRY and CDR2 SYGVKD. The CDR3 has 14 residues. In DNA, the CDR3 is TGTGCCATCAGGCCTAGCGGGAGGGGTAATGAGCAGTTCTTC. This codes for CAIRPSGRGNEQFF.

Note on this clonotype: One junction end does not reproduce the germline sequence, and a read error may be involved. This chain joins TRBV15 and TRBJ2-5, with TRBD2 identical over 9 bases. Germline CDR1 is LNHNV and CDR2 is YYDKDF (reference sequence). The CDR3 runs to 16 residues. The DNA of the CDR3 is TGTGCCATCAGCAGAGAATTAGCGGGAGCTGTTGAGACCCAGTACTTC. Protein: CAISRELAGAVETQYF. The entire variable domain, with the rest obtained from reference TRBV15 and TRBJ2-5, is as follows: DAMVIQNPRYQVTQFGKPVTLSCSQTLNHNVMYWYQQKSSQAPKLLFHYYDKDFNNEADTPDNFQSRRPNTSFCFLDIRSPGLGDTAMYLCAISRELAGAVETQYFGPGTRLLVL.

This clonotype occurred many times. The chain uses TRBV9 and TRBJ2-5; D is undetermined. Germline V lookup: CDR1 SGDLS, CDR2 YYNGEE. The CDR3 extends over 13 amino acids. V gave up 2 bases and J gave up 0 bases, with 5 bases separating them. The CDR3, as DNA: TGTGCCAGCAGCGTCCGGGACCAAGAGACCCAGTACTTC. It translates to CASSVRDQETQYF.

This clonotype was recorded at least ten times. The chain combines TRBV12-3 or TRBV12-4 with TRBJ2-3; 13 bases fit TRBD2. The CDR3 runs to 14 residues. V was clipped by 6 bases and J by 4 bases; unmatched bases: 1. The CDR3 here is CASRGLAGADTQYF. The CDR3 DNA follows: TGTGCCAGCAGAGGACTAGCGGGGGCAGATACGCAGTATTTT.

This clonotype has at least ten counts. This sequence joins TRBV5-4 and TRBJ2-7, with D perhaps given as TRBD1 or TRBD2 (6 bases each). Trimming removed 0 bases from V and 0 bases from J, with 13 bases in between. CDR3 size: 16 residues. CDR1 is SGHNT and CDR2 is YYREEE in the germline V gene (reference sequence). The CDR3 sequence is CASSLGGVQGSYEQYF. Here the CDR3 DNA reads TGTGCCAGCAGCTTGGGGGGGGTACAGGGCTCCTACGAGCAGTACTTC. Filled out from reference TRBV5-4 and TRBJ2-7, the complete variable domain reads ETGVTQSPTHLIKTRGQQVTLRCSSQSGHNTVSWYQQALGQGPQFIFQYYREEENGRGNFPPRFSGLQFPNYSSELNVNALELDDSALYLCASSLGGVQGSYEQYFGPGTRLTVT.

V gene TRBV7-3 combines with J gene TRBJ2-3, with no clear D. Germline V gene sequence: CDR1 SGHTA, CDR2 FQGTGA. This CDR3 spans 13 amino acids. Trimming left V 5 bases short and J 8 bases short, with 14 bases between. CDR3 DNA sequence: TGTGCCAGCAGCCCCCCGGGTGGCGGTACGCAGTATTTT. The encoded protein is CASSPPGGGTQYF.

In this sample, this clonotype turned up many times. The chain recombines TRBV27 with TRBJ2-1; D gene unclear. The V end lost 4 bases, the J end lost 0 bases, and 10 bases lay between the germline ends. The CDR3 totals 15 residues. Germline V gives CDR1 MNHEY, CDR2 SMNVEV (reference sequence). The CDR3 DNA sequence: TGTGCCAGCAGTTCTCGGAATACCTCCTACAATGAGCAGTTCTTC. The encoded protein is CASSSRNTSYNEQFF.

At least ten counts were recorded for this clonotype. The chain couples TRBV21-1 to TRBJ2-7; TRBD1 reflects the table's D call only, with no check against the DNA. TRBV21-1 is recorded as a pseudogene. The CDR3 consists of 17 residues. DNA for the CDR3: TGTGCCAGCAGCACATGCAGGAACAGGGTTCCCGCCTACGAGCAGTACTTC. Protein product: CASSTCRNRVPAYEQYF.

In this sample, this clonotype turned up many times. The gene calls are TRBV25-1 and TRBJ2-7; D not certain. This CDR3 is built from 15 residues. Germline V gene lookup returns CDR1 MGHDK and CDR2 SYGVNS. Trimming cost V 5 bases and J 7 bases, with 21 bases left between them. The CDR3 reads CASSFGPAPTGEQYF. The CDR3 nucleotides read TGTGCCAGCAGTTTTGGGCCGGCGCCTACTGGGGAGCAGTACTTC.

There are many counts of this clonotype. The rearrangement joins TRBV27 to TRBJ2-3; the D is unclear. The CDR3 covers 12 residues. Germline CDR1 is MNHEY and CDR2 is SMNVEV (reference sequence). V lost 5 bases and J lost 9, with 12 bases in between. The CDR3 DNA reads TGTGCCAGCAGTGCCCGCTTAAGGACGCAGTATTTT. It codes for CASSARLRTQYF.

This clonotype was seen ten or more times. This chain joins TRBV5-5 and TRBJ2-7; D ambiguous. V was cut by 2 bases and J by 2 bases, with 8 bases left in between. CDR1 SGHKS and CDR2 YYEKEE come from the germline V gene (reference sequence). CDR3 length: 13 residues. The CDR3 spells CASSLGPTYEQYF. The CDR3 DNA follows: TGTGCCAGCAGCTTAGGCCCTACCTACGAGCAGTACTTC.

This clonotype was seen many times. The chain employs TRBV7-9 and TRBJ2-1, with 8 bases lining up with TRBD2. From germline, CDR1 is SEHNR and CDR2 FQNEAQ (reference sequence). The CDR3 consists of 15 residues. The J segment lost 0 bases and the V segment lost 5 bases, leaving 3 bases of the junction unmatched. CDR3 residues: CASSQRGSSYNEQFF. DNA of the CDR3: TGTGCCAGCAGCCAGCGGGGGAGCTCCTACAATGAGCAGTTCTTC. The complete variable domain, with remaining parts taken from reference TRBV7-9 and TRBJ2-1, reads DTGVSQNPRHKITKRGQNVTFRCDPISEHNRLYWYRQTLGQGPEFLTYFQNEAQLEKSRLLSDRFSAERPKGSFSTLEIQRTEQGDSAMYLCASSQRGSSYNEQFFGPGTRLTVL.

In the case of this clonotype: A much larger clone lies a single base off, so this may be a read error. The chain recombines TRBV12-3 or TRBV12-4 with TRBJ2-7, with D tentatively TRBD2 (5 bases). The CDR3 has 18 residues. CDR3 DNA sequence: TGTGCCAGCAGCCTATTTTACGAGGGCAGTCCAAGGCCCTACGGGCAGTACTTC. It encodes CASSLFYEGSPRPYGQYF.

This clonotype was seen ten or more times. An end of the junction does not agree with germline; a read error may underlie this. The chain links TRBV7-3 to TRBJ2-7, with TRBD2 matching over 11 bases. CDR1 is SGHTA, CDR2 FQGTGA, per germline. The CDR3 is made up of 13 amino acids. The CDR3 region is CASSLEVGLAVTF. The CDR3 nucleotides read TGTGCCAGCAGCTTAGAAGTGGGACTAGCGGTGACTTTC.

Concerning this clonotype itself: A junction end diverges from the germline sequence, so it may reflect a read error. The chain links TRBV5-5 to TRBJ2-1; D is unresolved. This CDR3 is 14 amino acids long. Germline-derived CDR1 and CDR2 are SGHKS and YYEKEE (reference sequence). CDR3 in amino acids: CASSLGPIINEQFF. The CDR3 DNA reads TGTGCCAGCAGCTTGGGCCCGATCATCAATGAGCAGTTCTTT.

This clonotype appeared many times. The chain has TRBV5-1 and TRBJ2-2; D remains ambiguous. The CDR3 runs 15 residues. Trimming stripped 1 base from V and 0 bases from J, with 7 bases between. CDR1 is SGHRS, CDR2 YFSETQ, per germline. CDR3 nucleotides: TGCGCCAGCAGCTTGTACAGCCCGAACACCGGGGAGCTGTTTTTT. It translates to CASSLYSPNTGELFF.

The sample holds many counts of this clonotype. The chain carries TRBV2 and TRBJ2-5; D unclear. This CDR3 is built from 13 residues. Germline V lookup: CDR1 SNHLY, CDR2 FYNNEI. V lost 8 bases to trimming and J lost 5 bases, with 15 bases between them. The CDR3 loop reads CASLYNSPETQYF. CDR3 sequence (DNA): TGTGCCAGCTTGTATAACTCACCTGAGACCCAGTACTTC.

This rearrangement joins TRBV6-6 to TRBJ2-5; tentatively, D is TRBD1 (5 bases). This CDR3 has 18 residues. V shed 2 bases and J shed 1 base, with 20 bases lying between them. The germline V gene encodes CDR1 MNHNY and CDR2 SVGAGI (reference sequence). CDR3 DNA: TGTGCCAGCAGTTACCGGCACTTCCTGGGGCTTTTCCAAGAGACCCAGTACTTC. Residues: CASSYRHFLGLFQETQYF.

This clonotype was detected many times. The V gene is TRBV5-1, the J gene TRBJ2-1; 11 positions match TRBD2. The CDR3 loop spans 15 amino acids. Germline V lookup: CDR1 SGHRS, CDR2 YFSETQ. Unmatched junction bases numbered 8, after V lost 4 bases and J lost 8 bases. Written as DNA, the CDR3 is TGCGCCAGCAGCCCTACTAGCGGGAGCAGGGATGAGCAGTTCTTC. Amino acids: CASSPTSGSRDEQFF.

The table lists this clonotype with many counts. The CDR3 reads CASSGMQGHNQPQHF. CDR3 sequence (DNA): TGTGCCAGTAGTGGTATGCAGGGGCACAATCAGCCCCAGCATTTT. This sequence joins TRBV19 and TRBJ1-5, with D perhaps matching TRBD1 (6 bases). From germline, CDR1 is LNHDA and CDR2 SQIVND (reference sequence). The CDR3 contains 15 residues. Trimming pared 5 bases from V and 3 bases from J, leaving 14 bases between.

V is TRBV7-9 and J is TRBJ2-7, with D unclear. V was trimmed by 6 bases and J by 6 bases, leaving 12 bases between them. The CDR3 extends over 12 amino acids. CDR1 is SEHNR and CDR2 is FQNEAQ in the germline V gene (reference sequence). The CDR3 here is CASRFQDREQYF. The CDR3 DNA is TGTGCCAGCAGGTTTCAAGATCGCGAGCAGTACTTC.

This clonotype was seen at least ten times. The CDR3 DNA reads TGCAGTGCTAGAGATCTGGGTTACGAGCAGTACTTC. Amino acids: CSARDLGYEQYF. J is TRBJ2-7 and V is TRBV20-1; D is undetermined. V was cut by 0 bases and J by 4 bases, with 7 bases left in between. CDR3 length: 12 amino acids. CDR1 is DFQATT, CDR2 SNEGSKA, per germline (reference sequence).

This chain's CDR3 is CASSPGLLSYEQYF. The DNA for the CDR3 is TGTGCCAGCTCACCAGGGCTCCTTTCCTACGAGCAGTACTTC. The chain links TRBV18 to TRBJ2-7; D remains unclear. Trimming removed 2 bases from V and 1 base from J, with 9 bases in between. This CDR3 is 14 amino acids long. CDR1 and CDR2 from the germline V gene are KGHSH and LQKENI.

The genes are TRBV7-3 and TRBJ2-1; D possibly corresponds to TRBD2 (5 bases). CDR3 length: 14 residues. The germline V and J ends were trimmed by 1 base and 5 bases, with 9 bases remaining between them. CDR1 is SGHTA, CDR2 FQGTGA, per germline. The CDR3 sequence: CASSLRGADNEQFF. CDR3 DNA sequence: TGTGCCAGCAGCTTAAGGGGAGCGGACAATGAGCAGTTCTTC.

This clonotype was counted many times. V usage is TRBV27 and J usage is TRBJ2-7; 11 nucleotides agree with TRBD2. The V gene end was trimmed by 4 bases and the J gene end by 7 bases; junction bases not matched to a gene: 12. The CDR3 consists of 16 residues. From germline, CDR1 is MNHEY and CDR2 SMNVEV (reference sequence). The CDR3 DNA reads as TGTGCCAGCAGTTCCTTGTTAGCGGGAGGGCCATGGGAGCAGTACTTC. Translating gives CASSSLLAGGPWEQYF.